This T cell receptor beta chain was sequenced during a study of beta chain features in type 1 diabetes. General observations from the study: Across patients, naive, central memory and Treg TCRB repertoires exhibited apparently greater similarity than was observed across healthy donors. Junctions at VDJ sites from type 1 diabetes patients had fewer insertions and more deletions.

Trimming cost V 4 bases and J 7 bases, with 17 bases left between them. Germline V gives CDR1 SGHTA, CDR2 FQGNSA. The CDR3 consists of 15 residues. Sequencing targeted expressed TCRB transcripts, as all isolated RNA had been reverse transcribed. Profiling relied on immunoSEQ multiplex PCR, and the TCRdb table lists in-frame clones only, not all of them. The table has about 620,000 clones, around 15% seen once. As for this clone: Its antigen is as yet unknown.

The receptor was isolated from a man younger than 35 in good health. The chain links TRBV7-2 to TRBJ1-3, with TRBD1 as a possible D gene (5 bases). The material sequenced was naive CD4+ T cells from blood. CDR3 nucleotides: TGTGCCAGCAGCTCCCCGGGACGAGGCTTTAACACCATATATTTT. Amino acid sequence: CASSSPGRGFNTIYF. Based on the CDR3 plus reference TRBV7-2 and TRBJ1-3, the full variable domain is GAGVSQSPSNKVTEKGKDVELRCDPISGHTALYWYRQSLGQGLEFLIYFQGNSAPDKSGLPSDRFSAERTGGSVSTLTIQRTQQEDSAVYLCASSSPGRGFNTIYFGEGSWLTVV.